These T cell receptor beta chains were read from a single sample in a study of T cell responses to AZD1222 COVID-19 vaccine. Libraries were prepared by immunoSEQ multiplex PCR; TCRdb keeps only in-frame clonotypes and omits some of them. The table records 95,000 to 150,000 clones, 80% to 90% of them present only once. Material: peripheral blood, obtained 28 days after the second AZD1222 dose. These receptors were obtained from an adult who received the AZD1222 COVID-19 vaccine. Both conserved end residues are part of each CDR3. The order of the fields is CDR3 length, clone size, D gene, J gene, V gene, CDR3 protein, CDR3 DNA. A D gene is named only where the DNA matches it firmly. Where a row states a size, it is once, few, many or the class of an expanded clone; other rows omit it.

CDR3 length: 12; clone size: many; D gene: TRBD1; J gene: TRBJ1-1; V gene: TRBV6-5; CDR3 protein: CASSTGVTEAFF; CDR3 DNA: TGTGCCAGCTCTACAGGGGTAACTGAAGCTTTCTTT
CDR3 length: 16; clone size: NA; D gene: NA; J gene: TRBJ1-2; V gene: TRBV6-5; CDR3 protein: CASSYSEGLLVYGYTF; CDR3 DNA: TGTGCCAGCAGTTACTCAGAGGGGCTTTTGGTCTATGGCTACACCTTC
CDR3 length: 16; clone size: once; D gene: NA; J gene: TRBJ1-2; V gene: TRBV7-2; CDR3 protein: CASSPYSSTDNYGYTF; CDR3 DNA: TGTGCCAGCAGCCCCTATTCCTCGACAGATAACTATGGCTACACCTTC
CDR3 length: 16; clone size: NA; D gene: NA; J gene: TRBJ1-3; V gene: TRBV5-1; CDR3 protein: CASSLGPRGTGNTIYF; CDR3 DNA: TGCGCCAGCAGCTTGGGACCCAGGGGAACTGGAAACACCATATATTTT
CDR3 length: 14; clone size: NA; D gene: NA; J gene: TRBJ1-2; V gene: TRBV6-5; CDR3 protein: CASSYSGPRYGYTF; CDR3 DNA: TGTGCCAGCAGTTACTCCGGACCAAGATATGGCTACACCTTC
CDR3 length: 13; clone size: once; D gene: TRBD1; J gene: TRBJ2-3; V gene: TRBV2; CDR3 protein: CASRRDRPHTQYF; CDR3 DNA: TGTGCCAGCAGGCGGGACAGGCCCCATACGCAGTATTTT
CDR3 length: 13; clone size: NA; D gene: NA; J gene: TRBJ1-1; V gene: TRBV18; CDR3 protein: CASSSHRVAEAFF; CDR3 DNA: TGTGCCAGCTCATCTCACAGGGTCGCTGAAGCTTTCTTT
CDR3 length: 15; clone size: NA; D gene: NA; J gene: TRBJ2-5; V gene: TRBV6-5; CDR3 protein: CASSSEGGFKETQYF; CDR3 DNA: TGTGCCAGCAGTTCGGAAGGGGGGTTTAAAGAGACCCAGTACTTC
CDR3 length: 14; clone size: NA; D gene: NA; J gene: TRBJ2-3; V gene: TRBV14; CDR3 protein: CASSQVGNTDTQYF; CDR3 DNA: TGTGCCAGCAGCCAAGTAGGAAACACAGATACGCAGTATTTT
CDR3 length: 14; clone size: NA; D gene: NA; J gene: TRBJ1-2; V gene: TRBV27; CDR3 protein: CASSSLGLNYGYTF; CDR3 DNA: TGTGCCAGCAGTTCTCTGGGACTTAACTATGGCTACACCTTC
CDR3 length: 15; clone size: NA; D gene: NA; J gene: TRBJ2-7; V gene: TRBV2; CDR3 protein: CASSERWGESYEQYF; CDR3 DNA: TGTGCCAGCAGTGAGAGATGGGGCGAGTCCTACGAGCAGTACTTC
CDR3 length: 17; clone size: few; D gene: NA; J gene: TRBJ1-4; V gene: TRBV18; CDR3 protein: CASSPRDGPRMGGKLFF; CDR3 DNA: TGTGCCAGCTCACCACGGGACGGGCCCAGAATGGGAGGAAAACTGTTTTTT
CDR3 length: 13; clone size: NA; D gene: NA; J gene: TRBJ1-5; V gene: TRBV12-3/TRBV12-4; CDR3 protein: CASSKTELEPQHF; CDR3 DNA: TGTGCCAGCAGCAAGACGGAATTGGAGCCCCAGCATTTT
CDR3 length: 13; clone size: NA; D gene: NA; J gene: TRBJ1-2; V gene: TRBV6-2/TRBV6-3; CDR3 protein: CASSERDNYGYTF; CDR3 DNA: TGTGCCAGCAGCGAAAGGGATAACTATGGCTACACCTTC
CDR3 length: 14; clone size: NA; D gene: NA; J gene: TRBJ2-1; V gene: TRBV20-1; CDR3 protein: CSASQGGDFNEQFF; CDR3 DNA: TGCAGTGCTAGTCAGGGGGGCGACTTCAATGAGCAGTTCTTC
CDR3 length: 14; clone size: NA; D gene: NA; J gene: TRBJ2-7; V gene: TRBV11-2; CDR3 protein: CASSRAVQGYEQYF; CDR3 DNA: TGTGCCAGCAGCAGAGCAGTCCAGGGCTACGAGCAGTACTTC
CDR3 length: 12; clone size: NA; D gene: NA; J gene: TRBJ1-5; V gene: TRBV29-1; CDR3 protein: CSVGTRDQPQHF; CDR3 DNA: TGCAGCGTTGGAACGAGAGATCAGCCCCAGCATTTT
CDR3 length: 17; clone size: NA; D gene: TRBD1; J gene: TRBJ1-2; V gene: TRBV15; CDR3 protein: CATSRPGTGGAHYGYTF; CDR3 DNA: TGTGCCACCAGCAGGCCCGGGACAGGGGGGGCGCACTATGGCTACACCTTC
CDR3 length: 13; clone size: NA; D gene: NA; J gene: TRBJ1-1; V gene: TRBV5-1; CDR3 protein: CASSLTGTAEAFF; CDR3 DNA: TGCGCCAGCAGCTTGACGGGTACGGCTGAAGCTTTCTTT
CDR3 length: 14; clone size: once; D gene: NA; J gene: TRBJ2-7; V gene: TRBV27; CDR3 protein: CASGKGDRAYEQYF; CDR3 DNA: TGTGCCAGCGGAAAGGGGGACCGAGCCTACGAGCAGTACTTC
CDR3 length: 15; clone size: once; D gene: TRBD1; J gene: TRBJ1-2; V gene: TRBV4-3; CDR3 protein: CASSLGQGAYYGYTF; CDR3 DNA: TGCGCCAGCAGCCTTGGACAGGGGGCGTACTATGGCTACACCTTC
CDR3 length: 14; clone size: NA; D gene: NA; J gene: TRBJ1-1; V gene: TRBV2; CDR3 protein: CASTLRGGGTEAFF; CDR3 DNA: TGTGCCAGCACCCTACGGGGGGGAGGGACTGAAGCTTTCTTT
CDR3 length: 16; clone size: NA; D gene: NA; J gene: TRBJ2-4; V gene: TRBV19; CDR3 protein: CASSILGSPTENIQYF; CDR3 DNA: TGTGCCAGTAGTATCCTCGGTTCACCGACGGAAAACATTCAGTACTTC
CDR3 length: 12; clone size: NA; D gene: NA; J gene: TRBJ1-2; V gene: TRBV29-1; CDR3 protein: CSVEDGAYGYTF; CDR3 DNA: TGCAGCGTTGAAGACGGTGCCTATGGCTACACCTTC